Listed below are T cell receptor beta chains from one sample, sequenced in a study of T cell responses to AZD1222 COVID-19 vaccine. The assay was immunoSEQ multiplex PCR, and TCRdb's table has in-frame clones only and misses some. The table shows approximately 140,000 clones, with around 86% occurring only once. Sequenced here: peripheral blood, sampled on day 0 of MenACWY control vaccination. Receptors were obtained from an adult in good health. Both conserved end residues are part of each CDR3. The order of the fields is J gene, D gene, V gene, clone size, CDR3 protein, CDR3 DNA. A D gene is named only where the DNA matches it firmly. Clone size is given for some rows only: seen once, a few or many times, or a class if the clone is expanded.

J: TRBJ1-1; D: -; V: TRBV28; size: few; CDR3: CASSDSIYTEAFF; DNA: TGTGCCAGCAGCGACAGTATCTACACTGAAGCTTTCTTT
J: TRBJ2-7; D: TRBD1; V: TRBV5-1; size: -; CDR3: CASSYRTGQGTYEQYF; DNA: TGCGCCAGCAGCTATCGGACGGGACAGGGGACCTACGAGCAGTACTTC
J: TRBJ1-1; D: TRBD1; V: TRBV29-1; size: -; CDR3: CSVVSPSGGTEAFF; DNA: TGCAGCGTTGTCTCCCCGTCAGGGGGGACTGAAGCTTTCTTT
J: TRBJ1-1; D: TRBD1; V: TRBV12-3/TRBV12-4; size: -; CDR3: CASSHRGTEAFF; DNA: TGTGCCAGCAGTCACAGGGGCACTGAAGCTTTCTTT
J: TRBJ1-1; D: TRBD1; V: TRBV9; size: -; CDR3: CASSSGTGEVVAFF; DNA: TGTGCCAGCAGCTCCGGGACAGGGGAGGTCGTAGCTTTCTTT
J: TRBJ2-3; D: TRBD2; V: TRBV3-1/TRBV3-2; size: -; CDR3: CASSQGAGESTDTQYF; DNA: TGTGCCAGCAGCCAAGGAGCGGGGGAGAGCACAGATACGCAGTATTTT
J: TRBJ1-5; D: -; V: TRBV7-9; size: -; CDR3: CASSFGNQPQHF; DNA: TGTGCCAGCAGCTTTGGAAATCAGCCCCAGCATTTT
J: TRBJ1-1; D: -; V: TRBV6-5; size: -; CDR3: CASSTHGKQAFF; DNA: TGTGCCAGCAGTACTCACGGGAAACAAGCTTTCTTT
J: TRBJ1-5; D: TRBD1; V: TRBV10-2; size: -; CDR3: CASSVTGGAPQHF; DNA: TGCGCCAGCAGTGTGACAGGGGGCGCGCCCCAGCATTTT
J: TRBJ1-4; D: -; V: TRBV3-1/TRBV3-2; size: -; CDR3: CASSHSGARNEKLFF; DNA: TGTGCCAGCAGCCACTCTGGGGCGCGGAATGAAAAACTGTTTTTT
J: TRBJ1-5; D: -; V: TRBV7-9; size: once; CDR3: CASSLGLNQPQHF; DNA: TGTGCCAGCAGCTTAGGCCTCAATCAGCCCCAGCATTTT
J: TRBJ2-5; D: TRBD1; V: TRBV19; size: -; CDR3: CATSPGQNRETQYF; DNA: TGTGCCACTAGCCCGGGACAGAATCGAGAGACCCAGTACTTC
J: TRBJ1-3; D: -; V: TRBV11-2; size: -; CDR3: CASSEHYSGNTIYF; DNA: TGTGCCAGCAGCGAACACTACTCTGGAAACACCATATATTTT
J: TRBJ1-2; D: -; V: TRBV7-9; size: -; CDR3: CASTVSYYGYTF; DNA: TGTGCCAGCACGGTCTCGTACTATGGCTACACCTTC
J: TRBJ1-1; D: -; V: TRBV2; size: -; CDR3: CASSPRRDTEAFF; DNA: TGTGCCAGCAGCCCCCGCAGGGACACTGAAGCTTTCTTT
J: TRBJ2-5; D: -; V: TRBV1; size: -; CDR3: CTSSQEPSNGGGRETQYF; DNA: TGCACCAGCAGCCAAGAACCCTCCAATGGGGGGGGGAGGGAGACCCAGTACTTC
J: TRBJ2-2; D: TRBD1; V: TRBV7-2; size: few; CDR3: CASSPPGQGKAGELFF; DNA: TGTGCCAGCAGTCCTCCGGGACAGGGGAAAGCCGGGGAGCTGTTTTTT
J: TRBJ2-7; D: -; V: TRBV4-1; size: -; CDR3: CASSPTMGSAYEQYF; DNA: TGCGCCAGCAGCCCAACCATGGGGTCTGCCTACGAGCAGTACTTC
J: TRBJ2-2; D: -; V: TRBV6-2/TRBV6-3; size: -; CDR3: CASSGQGPGELFF; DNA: TGTGCCAGCAGCGGGCAGGGGCCCGGGGAGCTGTTTTTT
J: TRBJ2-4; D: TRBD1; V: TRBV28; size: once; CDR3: CASSPSGQPGNIQYF; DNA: TGTGCCAGCAGTCCCTCGGGACAGCCGGGAAACATTCAGTACTTC
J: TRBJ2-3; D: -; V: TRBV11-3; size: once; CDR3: CASSLNWGDTQYF; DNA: TGTGCCAGCAGCCTCAACTGGGGGGATACGCAGTATTTT
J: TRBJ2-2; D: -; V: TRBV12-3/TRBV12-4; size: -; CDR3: CASSLVAPGELFF; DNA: TGTGCCAGCAGTTTAGTAGCCCCCGGGGAGCTGTTTTTT
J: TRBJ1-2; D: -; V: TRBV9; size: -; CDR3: CASSVGGNLYTF; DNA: TGTGCCAGCAGCGTAGGGGGGAACCTATACACCTTC
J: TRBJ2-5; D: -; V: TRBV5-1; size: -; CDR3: CASSWDHRETQYF; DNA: TGCGCCAGCAGCTGGGACCACAGGGAGACCCAGTACTTC
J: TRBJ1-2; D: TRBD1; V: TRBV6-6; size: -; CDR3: CASRDQGVGGYTF; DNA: TGTGCCAGCAGGGACCAGGGGGTAGGTGGCTACACCTTC
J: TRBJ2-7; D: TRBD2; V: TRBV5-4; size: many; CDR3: CASSLFPTSGGTYEQYF; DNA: TGTGCCAGCAGCTTATTTCCGACTAGCGGGGGGACCTACGAGCAGTACTTC
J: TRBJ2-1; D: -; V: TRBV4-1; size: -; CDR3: CASSQEDSYNEQFF; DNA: TGCGCCAGCAGCCAGGAGGACTCCTACAATGAGCAGTTCTTC
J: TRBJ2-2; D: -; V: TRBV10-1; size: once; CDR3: CASSDSPGELFF; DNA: TGCGCCAGCAGTGATAGCCCGGGGGAGCTGTTTTTT
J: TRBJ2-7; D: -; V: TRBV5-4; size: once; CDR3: CASSHPDEEAYEQYF; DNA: TGTGCCAGCAGCCATCCGGACGAGGAGGCCTACGAGCAGTACTTC
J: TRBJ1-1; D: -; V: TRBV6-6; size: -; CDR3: CASSYATANTEAFF; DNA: TGTGCCAGCAGTTACGCGACAGCCAACACTGAAGCTTTCTTT
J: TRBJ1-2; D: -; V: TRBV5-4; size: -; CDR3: CASSSGLANYGYTF; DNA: TGTGCCAGCAGCTCGGGACTCGCCAACTATGGCTACACCTTC
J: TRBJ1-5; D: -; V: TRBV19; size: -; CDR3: CASSIDRAVDQPQHF; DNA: TGTGCCAGTAGTATAGATAGGGCAGTTGATCAGCCCCAGCATTTT
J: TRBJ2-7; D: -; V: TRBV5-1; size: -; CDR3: CASGAGTVIYEQYF; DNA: TGCGCCAGCGGAGCCGGGACGGTCATTTACGAGCAGTACTTC
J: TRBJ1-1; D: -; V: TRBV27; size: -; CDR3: CASSPSTYYTEAFF; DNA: TGTGCCAGCAGTCCGTCAACATATTACACTGAAGCTTTCTTT
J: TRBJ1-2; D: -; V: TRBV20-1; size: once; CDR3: CSARGYGYTF; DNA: TGCAGTGCTAGGGGGTATGGCTACACCTTC
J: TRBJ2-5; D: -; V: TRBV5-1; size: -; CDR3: CASSLNGIGQETQYF; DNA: TGCGCCAGCAGCTTGAACGGAATTGGGCAAGAGACCCAGTACTTC
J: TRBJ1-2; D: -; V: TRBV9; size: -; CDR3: CASSPHPRDGYTF; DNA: TGTGCCAGCAGCCCACACCCCAGGGATGGCTACACCTTC
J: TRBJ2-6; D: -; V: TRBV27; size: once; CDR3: CASSPWGSGANVLTF; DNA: TGTGCCAGCAGTCCATGGGGATCTGGGGCCAACGTCCTGACTTTC
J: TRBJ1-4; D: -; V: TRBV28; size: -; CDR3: CASRSGGGREEKLFF; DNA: TGTGCCAGCCGATCAGGAGGAGGGAGGGAGGAAAAACTGTTTTTT
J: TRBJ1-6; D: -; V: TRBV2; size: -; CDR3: CASSEEGRINSPLHF; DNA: TGTGCCAGCAGTGAAGAAGGACGGATTAATTCACCCCTCCACTTT
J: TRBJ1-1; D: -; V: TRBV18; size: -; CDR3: CASSPDRVLNTEAFF; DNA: TGTGCCAGCTCACCTGACAGAGTACTGAACACTGAAGCTTTCTTT
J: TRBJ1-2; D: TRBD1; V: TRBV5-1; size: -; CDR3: CASSLGLGPGGFGGYTF; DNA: TGCGCCAGCAGCTTGGGTCTTGGTCCAGGGGGTTTTGGTGGCTACACCTTC
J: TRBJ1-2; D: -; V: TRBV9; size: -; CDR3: CASSVGGGNYGYTF; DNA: TGTGCCAGCAGCGTAGGTGGAGGGAACTATGGCTACACCTTC
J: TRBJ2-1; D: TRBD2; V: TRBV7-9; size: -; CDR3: CASSRGSGAYNEQFF; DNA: TGTGCCAGCAGCCGGGGGAGCGGGGCCTACAATGAGCAGTTCTTC
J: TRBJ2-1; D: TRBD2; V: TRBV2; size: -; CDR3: CASSIRTSGEQFF; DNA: TGTGCCAGCAGTATTCGGACTAGCGGGGAGCAGTTCTTC
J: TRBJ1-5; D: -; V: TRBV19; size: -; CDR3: CASSIGSGPLHQPQHF; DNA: TGTGCCAGTAGTATTGGGTCTGGCCCCCTTCATCAGCCCCAGCATTTT
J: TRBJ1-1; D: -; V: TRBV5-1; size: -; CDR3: CASSPFQGMNTEAFF; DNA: TGCGCCAGCAGCCCATTCCAGGGGATGAACACTGAAGCTTTCTTT
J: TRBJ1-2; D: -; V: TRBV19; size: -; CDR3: CASSITNYGYTF; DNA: TGTGCCAGTAGTATTACAAACTATGGCTACACCTTC
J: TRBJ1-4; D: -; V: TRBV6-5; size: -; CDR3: CASRSGLTNEKLFF; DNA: TGTGCCAGCAGGTCAGGGCTAACTAATGAAAAACTGTTTTTT
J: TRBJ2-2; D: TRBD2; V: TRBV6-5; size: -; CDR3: CASSYSGRGNTGELFF; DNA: TGTGCCAGCAGTTACTCGGGGAGGGGAAACACCGGGGAGCTGTTTTTT
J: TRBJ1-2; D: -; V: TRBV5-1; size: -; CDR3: CASSGGNYGYTF; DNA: TGCGCCAGCAGCGGGGGGAACTATGGCTACACCTTC
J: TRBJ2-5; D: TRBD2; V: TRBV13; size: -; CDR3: CASSHRGGETQYF; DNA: TGTGCCAGCAGCCACCGGGGAGGGGAGACCCAGTACTTC